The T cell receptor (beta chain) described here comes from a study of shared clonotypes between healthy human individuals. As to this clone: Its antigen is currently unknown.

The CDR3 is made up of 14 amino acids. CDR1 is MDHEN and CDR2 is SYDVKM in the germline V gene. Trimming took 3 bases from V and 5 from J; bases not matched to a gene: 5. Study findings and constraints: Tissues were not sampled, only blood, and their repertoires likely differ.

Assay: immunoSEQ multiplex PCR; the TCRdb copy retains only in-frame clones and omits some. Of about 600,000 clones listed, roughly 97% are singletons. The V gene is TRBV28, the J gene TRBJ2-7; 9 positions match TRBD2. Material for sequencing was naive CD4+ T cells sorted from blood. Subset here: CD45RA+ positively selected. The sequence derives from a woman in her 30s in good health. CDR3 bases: TGTGCCAGCAGTTTGCGCGGGAGGGGCAACGAGCAGTACTTC. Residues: CASSLRGRGNEQYF.